What follows are 30 T cell receptor beta chains derived from one specimen sequenced in a study of cytomegalovirus exposure and HLA in healthy donors. The PCR ran on 60 Vbeta and 13 Jbeta primers. Repertoires were generated with immunoSEQ multiplex PCR, while TCRdb's copy carries only in-frame clones and drops some. This table lists about 160,000 clones. The sample taken for sequencing was PBMCs. All receptors derive from a woman aged 55-75 years in good health and CMV-seronegative.

The genes are TRBV28 and TRBJ2-2, with 7 bases that match TRBD1. Germline values: CDR1 MDHEN, CDR2 SYDVKM. The CDR3 consists of 18 residues. After removal of 7 bases from V and 0 bases from J, the junction contained 14 bases not matched to a gene. In nucleotides, the CDR3 is TGTGCCAGCACCTCCCTCACTCCGGGACAGTCGAACACCGGGGAGCTGTTTTTT. This codes for CASTSLTPGQSNTGELFF.

The genes are TRBV30 and TRBJ1-4; D possibly corresponds to TRBD1 (6 bases). Deletions cut 5 bases from V and 4 bases from J, with 20 bases between. This CDR3 contains 16 residues. Germline CDR1 and CDR2: GTSNPN and SVGIG (reference sequence). CDR3 protein: CAWRDFTGSNNEKLFF. The CDR3, as DNA: TGTGCCTGGCGAGATTTTACAGGGTCGAATAATGAAAAACTGTTTTTT.

CDR3 nucleotides: TGTGCCAGAAGCGGCGCCGGTTTGGATGATGGCTACACCTTC. It codes for CARSGAGLDDGYTF. This rearrangement joins TRBV2 to TRBJ1-2, with D hard to call. The germline V gene has CDR1 SNHLY and CDR2 FYNNEI. Trimming took off 9 bases at V and 6 bases at J, with 20 bases between the two ends. The CDR3 is 14 residues long.

The chain uses TRBV5-1 and TRBJ1-1; 9 positions match TRBD1. The CDR3 sequence is 15 residues long. CDR1 and CDR2 from the germline V gene are SGHRS and YFSETQ. Germline trimming cut 4 bases from V and 0 bases from J; bases unmatched to any gene: 4. CDR3 sequence reads: CASSPRTGVNTEAFF. CDR3 DNA sequence: TGCGCCAGCAGCCCGAGGACAGGGGTGAACACTGAAGCTTTCTTT.

The chain employs TRBV6-1 and TRBJ2-1, with D perhaps matching TRBD2 (7 bases). The CDR3 is 15 amino acids. V lost 6 bases, J lost 15 bases, and 27 bases lay in between. Germline CDR1 and CDR2: MNHNS and SASEGT. The CDR3 reads CASSGQRLGQGTMFF. CDR3 nucleotides: TGTGCCAGCAGCGGACAGCGATTGGGACAAGGGACTATGTTCTTC.

This sequence joins TRBV5-6 and TRBJ2-3; TRBD2 matches at 10 bases. The trim removed 7 bases at V and 2 bases at J, leaving 4 bases unmatched. This CDR3 is 14 amino acids long. Germline-derived CDR1 and CDR2 are SGHDT and YYEEEE. The CDR3 region is CASGGLAVTDTQYF. CDR3 sequence (DNA): TGTGCCAGCGGCGGACTAGCGGTCACAGATACGCAGTATTTT.

Here the CDR3 DNA reads TGCGCCAGCAGCTTGGCCGGAGCGGGAACTTACGAGCAGTACTTC. Translated: CASSLAGAGTYEQYF. The chain carries TRBV5-1 and TRBJ2-7, with TRBD2 matching over 7 bases. Germline trimming cut 0 bases from V and 4 bases from J; bases unmatched to any gene: 7. Per germline, CDR1 SGHRS and CDR2 YFSETQ. There are 15 residues in the CDR3.

J is TRBJ1-1 and V is TRBV7-9, with D maybe TRBD1 (5 bases). Trimming shortened V by 1 base and J by 5 bases, and 14 bases separated the two germline ends. Per germline, CDR1 SEHNR and CDR2 FQNEAQ (reference sequence). This CDR3 contains 15 residues. The CDR3 DNA follows: TGTGCCAGCAGCTTAGGGGGCAGGTCCACGACTGAAGCTTTCTTT. Its translation is CASSLGGRSTTEAFF.

V is TRBV7-8 and J is TRBJ1-1; tentative D call: TRBD1 (5 bases). V was clipped by 5 bases and J by 0 bases, with 13 bases between them. Looked up from germline, CDR1 is SGHVS and CDR2 is FQNEAQ. This CDR3 has 15 residues. The CDR3 nucleotides read TGTGCCAGCAGCCCCCTAGACAGCATGAACACTGAAGCTTTCTTT. Its protein product is CASSPLDSMNTEAFF.

This chain connects TRBV23-1 to TRBJ2-7; no clear D. TRBV23-1 belongs to the ORF category, with a function that is uncertain. V lost 3 bases and J 2 bases, leaving 11 bases between the germline ends. This CDR3 is built from 14 residues. This CDR3 is CASSQKYRAYEQYF. For the CDR3, the DNA is TGCGCCAGCAGTCAGAAGTACAGAGCCTACGAGCAGTACTTC.

The CDR3 reads CASSLRSLGNTGELFF. The CDR3 DNA sequence: TGCGCCAGCAGCTTGCGGTCCCTCGGGAACACCGGGGAGCTGTTTTTT. The V gene is TRBV5-1, the J gene TRBJ2-2; D is unclear. This CDR3 spans 16 amino acids. Germline loops: CDR1 SGHRS, CDR2 YFSETQ. The V end was cut by 1 base, the J end by 1 base, with 11 bases between. Filled out from reference TRBV5-1 and TRBJ2-2, the complete variable domain reads KAGVTQTPRYLIKTRGQQVTLSCSPISGHRSVSWYQQTPGQGLQFLFEYFSETQRNKGNFPGRFSGRQFSNSRSEMNVSTLELGDSALYLCASSLRSLGNTGELFFGEGSRLTVL.

The chain has TRBV5-1 and TRBJ2-1, with TRBD2 matching 11 bases. The CDR3 totals 16 residues. The trim removed 6 bases at V and 4 bases at J, leaving 9 bases unmatched. Germline loops: CDR1 SGHRS, CDR2 YFSETQ. As DNA, the CDR3 is TGCGCCAGCAAGACAGTAGCGGGAGGGCGGTACAATGAGCAGTTCTTC. It translates to CASKTVAGGRYNEQFF.

This chain joins TRBV2 and TRBJ2-3; tentative D call: TRBD1 (5 bases). V was clipped by 5 bases and J by 6 bases, with 18 bases between them. The CDR3 loop spans 15 amino acids. Germline V gives CDR1 SNHLY, CDR2 FYNNEI. Here the CDR3 DNA reads TGTGCCAGCAGTTTGACAGTGTACCTCGGGGATACGCAGTATTTT. Protein: CASSLTVYLGDTQYF. The complete variable domain, with remaining parts taken from reference TRBV2 and TRBJ2-3, reads EPEVTQTPSHQVTQMGQEVILRCVPISNHLYFYWYRQILGQKVEFLVSFYNNEISEKSEIFDDQFSVERPDGSNFTLKIRSTKLEDSAMYFCASSLTVYLGDTQYFGPGTRLTVL.

The chain uses TRBV11-2 and TRBJ1-5; D remains unclear. Trimming cost V 0 bases and J 6 bases, with 6 bases left between them. Germline CDR1 and CDR2: SGHAT and FQNNGV. The CDR3 extends over 13 amino acids. The CDR3 DNA reads TGTGCCAGCAGCTTAGAGAGGGTTCAGCCCCAGCATTTT. Amino acid sequence: CASSLERVQPQHF.

The chain uses TRBV5-1 and TRBJ2-1; 12 positions match TRBD2. The ends lost 2 bases at V and 6 bases at J; junction bases unmatched: 3. CDR1 and CDR2 from the germline V gene are SGHRS and YFSETQ. This CDR3 region has 15 residues. In DNA, the CDR3 is TGCGCCAGCAGCTTTTTGACTAGCGGGAGCAATGAGCAGTTCTTC. Its translation: CASSFLTSGSNEQFF.

Here the CDR3 DNA reads TGTGCCAGCAAAAAGGACAGCCTCTACAATGAGCAGTTCTTC. This encodes CASKKDSLYNEQFF. The genes are TRBV27 and TRBJ2-1; D possibly corresponds to TRBD1 (6 bases). The CDR3 is 14 residues long. V lost 7 bases and J lost 3, with 13 bases in between. Germline loops: CDR1 MNHEY, CDR2 SMNVEV (reference sequence).

The chain couples TRBV11-2 to TRBJ1-1; maybe TRBD1 (5 bases). V was clipped by 5 bases and J by 8 bases, with 18 bases between them. Germline V gene data show CDR1 as SGHAT and CDR2 as FQNNGV. The CDR3 is made up of 14 amino acids. The CDR3 sequence is CASSPHPEDKEAFF. The CDR3 region has the DNA TGTGCCAGCAGCCCGCATCCAGAGGACAAAGAAGCTTTCTTT.

The CDR3 loop reads CASSPGIAGGNEQFF. The CDR3 region has the DNA TGTGCCAGCAGCCCAGGAATAGCGGGAGGGAATGAGCAGTTCTTC. The V gene is TRBV11-3, the J gene TRBJ2-1, with 11 bases lining up with TRBD2. There are 15 residues in the CDR3. V shed 5 bases, J shed 7 bases, and the junction held 7 bases outside the gene matches. Germline V gives CDR1 SGHNT, CDR2 YENEEA.

The CDR3 loop reads CASSLPGLAPQGYEQYF. The CDR3 DNA sequence: TGTGCCAGCAGCCTTCCGGGACTAGCGCCGCAGGGTTACGAGCAGTACTTC. V is TRBV7-3 and J is TRBJ2-7, with 10 bases that match TRBD2. The V gene's germline CDR1 is SGHTA and CDR2 FQGTGA. The CDR3 is 17 amino acids. V gave up 5 bases and J gave up 4 bases; unmatched junction bases: 14. The complete variable domain, with remaining parts taken from reference TRBV7-3 and TRBJ2-7, reads GAGVSQTPSNKVTEKGKYVELRCDPISGHTALYWYRQSLGQGPEFLIYFQGTGAADDSGLPNDRFFAVRPEGSVSTLKIQRTERGDSAVYLCASSLPGLAPQGYEQYFGPGTRLTVT.

The chain couples TRBV20-1 to TRBJ1-1; no firm D call. The CDR3 runs 11 residues. The germline V gene has CDR1 DFQATT and CDR2 SNEGSKA (reference sequence). V was clipped by 6 bases and J by 1 base, with 6 bases between them. CDR3 sequence (DNA): TGCAGTGCCCCTACGAACACTGAAGCTTTCTTT. Amino acids: CSAPTNTEAFF.

This sequence joins TRBV5-4 and TRBJ2-5, with D perhaps TRBD2 (5 bases). Germline CDR1 is SGHNT and CDR2 is YYREEE (reference sequence). The CDR3 consists of 15 residues. V lost 0 bases, J lost 4 bases, and 13 bases lay in between. CDR3 in amino acids: CASSLGGASRETQYF. Here the CDR3 DNA reads TGTGCCAGCAGCTTGGGGGGAGCCTCGAGAGAGACCCAGTACTTC.

V usage is TRBV18 and J usage is TRBJ1-2, with TRBD1 as a possible D gene (6 bases). The CDR3 contains 13 residues. Per germline, CDR1 KGHSH and CDR2 LQKENI. V gave up 3 bases and J gave up 5 bases, with 10 bases separating them. The CDR3 DNA sequence: TGTGCCAGCTCACCCTGGACAGATTATGGCTACACCTTC. The encoded protein is CASSPWTDYGYTF. The whole variable domain, filled in from reference TRBV18 and TRBJ1-2, reads NAGVMQNPRHLVRRRGQEARLRCSPMKGHSHVYWYRQLPEEGLKFMVYLQKENIIDESGMPKERFSAEFPKEGPSILRIQQVVRGDSAAYFCASSPWTDYGYTFGSGTRLTVV.

The genes are TRBV27 and TRBJ1-1; D is unclear. V gave up 7 bases and J gave up 7 bases, with 10 bases separating them. The CDR3 length is 11 residues. Germline values: CDR1 MNHEY, CDR2 SMNVEV (reference sequence). CDR3 amino acids: CASIPTNEAFF. CDR3 nucleotides: TGTGCCAGCATCCCAACTAATGAAGCTTTCTTT.

V and J are TRBV11-3 and TRBJ1-6; D might be TRBD1 (5 bases). Germline CDR1 and CDR2: SGHNT and YENEEA. The CDR3 sequence is 13 residues long. With 0 bases removed from V and 10 bases from J, the gap between germline ends came to 7 bases. CDR3 residues: CASSLDRGSPLHF. DNA of the CDR3: TGTGCCAGCAGCTTAGATCGGGGGTCACCCCTCCACTTT.

This sequence joins TRBV9 and TRBJ2-5; TRBD1 aligns across 7 bases. This CDR3 comprises 15 residues. Unmatched junction bases numbered 6, after V lost 4 bases and J lost 0 bases. Germline V gene sequence: CDR1 SGDLS, CDR2 YYNGEE. CDR3 loop: CASSRDSLDQETQYF. In DNA, the CDR3 is TGTGCCAGCAGCCGGGACAGTCTTGACCAAGAGACCCAGTACTTC. Using reference TRBV9 and TRBJ2-5 for the parts outside the CDR3, the full variable domain is DSGVTQTPKHLITATGQRVTLRCSPRSGDLSVYWYQQSLDQGLQFLIQYYNGEERAKGNILERFSAQQFPDLHSELNLSSLELGDSALYFCASSRDSLDQETQYFGPGTRLLVL.

The genes are TRBV5-1 and TRBJ1-3; D not certain. Germline assignment: CDR1 SGHRS and CDR2 YFSETQ. The CDR3 runs to 15 residues. Trimming took 0 bases from V and 0 from J, leaving 7 bases between them. CDR3 in DNA: TGCGCCAGCAGCTTGGCTCAGCGCTCTGGAAACACCATATATTTT. This encodes CASSLAQRSGNTIYF.

This chain links TRBV9 with TRBJ1-4, with 8 bases aligning to TRBD1. Germline-derived CDR1 and CDR2 are SGDLS and YYNGEE. V lost 0 bases, J lost 5 bases, and 6 bases stayed unmatched. The CDR3 contains 16 residues. The DNA of the CDR3 is TGTGCCAGCAGCGTAGGGGGGACAGGACCAAATGAAAAACTGTTTTTT. This translates into CASSVGGTGPNEKLFF.

The CDR3 region is CASSEYLPSGNTIYF. The CDR3 DNA sequence: TGTGCCAGCAGTGAATATCTTCCCTCTGGAAACACCATATATTTT. The rearrangement links TRBV6-1 to TRBJ1-3; D not certain. CDR3 length: 15 residues. Trimming shortened V by 2 bases and J by 0 bases, and 8 bases separated the two germline ends. Looked up from germline, CDR1 is MNHNS and CDR2 is SASEGT.

V and J are TRBV6-4 and TRBJ2-3; D possibly corresponds to TRBD1 (6 bases). V lost 2 bases, J lost 4 bases, and 10 bases lay in between. CDR1 is MRHNA, CDR2 SNTAGT, per germline. The CDR3 length is 14 residues. CDR3 bases: TGTGCCAGCAGTGACGGTGGGGGCCCAGATACGCAGTATTTT. It translates to CASSDGGGPDTQYF.

The chain uses TRBV27 and TRBJ1-5; a possible D gene is TRBD1 (6 bases). The CDR3 loop spans 15 amino acids. The V and J ends lost 10 bases and 0 bases respectively, with 16 bases between them. Germline V gives CDR1 MNHEY, CDR2 SMNVEV (reference sequence). For the CDR3, the DNA is TGTGCCACCCGAAGGGGGTTGTATAGCAATCAGCCCCAGCATTTT. Translated: CATRRGLYSNQPQHF.